This paragraph covers one TCR beta chain sequence. Base qualities are not at hand, and no much larger clone is one base apart. The library was obtained by the immunoSEQ multiplex PCR assay. For most patients, genomic DNA was isolated with the Qiagen DNeasy Blood and Tissue Kit and shipped frozen to Adaptive Biotechnologies for TCR sequencing. For most patients, high-throughput TCR-beta CDR3 sequencing of genomic DNA was performed by Adaptive Biotechnologies. Under the source paper's analysis protocol: TCR sequencing data for 15 to 20 patients were retrieved from Adaptive's ImmunoSEQ software; three other patients were processed with MiXCR and VDJtools. To correct CD4 versus CD8 sorting errors, any sequence found in both subsets at a frequency ratio below 5:1 was removed. CDR3 nucleotide sequences shared between donor and recipient were removed because their origin could not be assigned. At least 2-fold expansion over unstimulated cells and a minimum CFSE-low frequency of 0.002% (template counts) or 0.001% (read counts) were required for clones to be classified as alloreactive. A clone was considered mappable if detected in the sequenced pre-transplant spleen, lymph node, or MLR CFSE-low populations of the donor or recipient. The cumulative frequency of alloreactive clones was calculated as a percentage of all sequences, weighted by copy number. The immuneACCESS repertoire file appears here via TCRdb, limited to in-frame rearrangements. These files lack a portion of the clones; in checked studies, under half of the deficit traces to unresolved V genes, and the cause of the others is not known. That table furnishes V, J and clone size, whereas the DNA furnished D and trimming. A total of fewer than 25,000 clones appear in this sample, 50% to 65% of them only once. Jointly, the top ten make up under 1.2% of the sample.

The sample comes from a study of graft-versus-host responses after intestinal transplantation (TCRdb year 2021). Study-level background: Multivisceral, liver-intestinal, or isolated intestinal transplants were received by the recipients. Every recipient was given anti-thymocyte globulin induction, then maintenance tacrolimus and steroids for two to three years. Graft-versus-host and host-versus-graft alloreactive T cell clones were tracked in the graft, circulation and bone marrow after intestinal transplantation using bulk TCR-beta CDR3 sequencing. Alloreactive clones were identified by sequencing pre-transplant mixed lymphocyte reaction products and comparing these products with unstimulated pre-transplant donor and recipient T cells. The cohort enrolled under 25 intestinal transplant recipients including one retransplant, and a few patients lacking pretransplant specimens were excluded. A peak of at least 4% donor T cells among recipient peripheral blood mononuclear cells was the definition used for donor T cell macrochimerism. Rather than going through the commercial service, samples from a few later patients were sequenced in-house on an Illumina MiSeq and processed with MiXCR.

This specimen's time point label, per the study, means: cells obtained before transplantation from donor or recipient. In mixed lymphocyte reactions, 200,000 CFSE-labeled pre-transplant responders were plated with 200,000 irradiated violet-dye-labeled stimulators and cultured for five to seven days. Proliferating CD3+CD4+CFSE-low and CD3+CD8+CFSE-low responder cells were FACS-sorted on a BD Influx sorter after the mixed lymphocyte reaction. Study-level results and caveats: Patients with donor T cell macrochimerism had high GvH to HvG T cell clonal ratios in their allografts. Early after transplant, declines in HvG clones were associated with peak levels of circulating GvH clones. Conclusions were limited by the relatively low number and heterogeneity of intestinal transplant patients. GvH clones were detected in recipient bone marrow, and some appeared earlier in ileal mucosa or blood, consistent with an intestinal mucosal origin.

Source: alloreactive CD4+ T cells from a mixed lymphocyte reaction culture, taken before intestinal transplant. The sample's cell subset or site label, in plain terms: CFSE-low proliferating T cells sorted from approximately 6-day pre-transplant mixed lymphocyte reaction (GvH or HvG direction). This clonotype was obtained from a human patient who received an intestinal transplant.

This receptor has the CDR3 CASSLVGRGALPRETQYF. The nucleotides are TGTGCCAGCAGCTTAGTTGGGCGGGGGGCCCTCCCACGAGAGACCCAGTACTTC. This sequence uses TRBV7-2 and TRBJ2-5; 8 of the junction bases match TRBD2. The germline V gene provides CDR1 SGHTA and CDR2 FQGNSA. The CDR3 covers 18 residues, taking in both the cysteine and the phenylalanine. The read is trimmed to its CDR3 DNA, 54 bases read in frame from base 1. The junction shows trimming of 1 base on V and 4 bases on J, and the gene matches do not reach 14 bases of it.